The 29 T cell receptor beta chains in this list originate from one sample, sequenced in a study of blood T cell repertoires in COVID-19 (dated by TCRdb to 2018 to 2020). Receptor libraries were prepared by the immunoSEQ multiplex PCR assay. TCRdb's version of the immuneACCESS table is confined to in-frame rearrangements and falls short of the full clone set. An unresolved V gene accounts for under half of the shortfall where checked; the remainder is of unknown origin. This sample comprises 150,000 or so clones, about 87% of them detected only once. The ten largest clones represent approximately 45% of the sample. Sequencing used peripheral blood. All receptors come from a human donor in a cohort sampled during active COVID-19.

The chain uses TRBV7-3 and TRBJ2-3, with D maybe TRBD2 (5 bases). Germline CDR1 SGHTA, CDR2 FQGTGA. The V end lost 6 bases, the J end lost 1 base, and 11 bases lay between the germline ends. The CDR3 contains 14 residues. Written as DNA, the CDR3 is TGTGCCAGCAGTCTTACCGGGGGCACAGATACGCAGTATTTT. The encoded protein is CASSLTGGTDTQYF.

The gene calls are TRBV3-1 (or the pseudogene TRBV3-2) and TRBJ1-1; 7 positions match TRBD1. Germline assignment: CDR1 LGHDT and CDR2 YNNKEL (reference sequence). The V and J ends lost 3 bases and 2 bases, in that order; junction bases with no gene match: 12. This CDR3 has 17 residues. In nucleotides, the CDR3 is TGTGCCAGCAGCCAGGACCCGACAGGGTTTAGAAACACTGAAGCTTTCTTT. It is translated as CASSQDPTGFRNTEAFF.

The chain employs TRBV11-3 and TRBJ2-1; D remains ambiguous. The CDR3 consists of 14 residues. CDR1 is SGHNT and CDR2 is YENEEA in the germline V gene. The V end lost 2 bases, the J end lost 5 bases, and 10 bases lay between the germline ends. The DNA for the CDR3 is TGTGCCAGCAGCTTATCCAGGTACGACAATGAGCAGTTCTTC. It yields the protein CASSLSRYDNEQFF.

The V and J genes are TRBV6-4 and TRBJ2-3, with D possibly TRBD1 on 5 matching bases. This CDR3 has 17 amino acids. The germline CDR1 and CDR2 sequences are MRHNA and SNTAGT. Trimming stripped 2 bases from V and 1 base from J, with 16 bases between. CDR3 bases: TGTGCCAGCAGTGACAACCGGGCCCTGGGGCGCACAGATACGCAGTATTTT. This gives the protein CASSDNRALGRTDTQYF.

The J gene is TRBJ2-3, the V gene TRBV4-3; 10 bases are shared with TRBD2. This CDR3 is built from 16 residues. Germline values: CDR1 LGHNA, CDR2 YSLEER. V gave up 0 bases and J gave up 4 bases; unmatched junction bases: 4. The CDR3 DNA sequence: TGCGCCAGCAGCCAAGAAGCGGGAGGGCGGGCAGATACGCAGTATTTT. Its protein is CASSQEAGGRADTQYF.

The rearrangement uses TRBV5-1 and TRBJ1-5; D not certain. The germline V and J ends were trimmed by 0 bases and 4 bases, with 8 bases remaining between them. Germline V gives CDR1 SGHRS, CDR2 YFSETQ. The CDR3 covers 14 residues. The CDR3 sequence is CASSLGPENQPQHF. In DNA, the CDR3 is TGCGCCAGCAGCTTGGGGCCGGAGAATCAGCCCCAGCATTTT.

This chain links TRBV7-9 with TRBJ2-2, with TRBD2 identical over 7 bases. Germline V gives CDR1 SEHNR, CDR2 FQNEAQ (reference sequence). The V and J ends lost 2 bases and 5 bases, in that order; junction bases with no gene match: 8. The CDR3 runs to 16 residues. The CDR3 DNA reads TGTGCCAGCAGCTTAAGTGGCGGGAGAGGAACCGGGGAGCTGTTTTTT. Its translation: CASSLSGGRGTGELFF.

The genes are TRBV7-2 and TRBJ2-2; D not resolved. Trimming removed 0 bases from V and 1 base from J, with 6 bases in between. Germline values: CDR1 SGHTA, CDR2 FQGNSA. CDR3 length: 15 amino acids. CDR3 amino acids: CASSLAGWNTGELFF. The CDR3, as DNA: TGTGCCAGCAGCTTAGCCGGGTGGAACACCGGGGAGCTGTTTTTT.

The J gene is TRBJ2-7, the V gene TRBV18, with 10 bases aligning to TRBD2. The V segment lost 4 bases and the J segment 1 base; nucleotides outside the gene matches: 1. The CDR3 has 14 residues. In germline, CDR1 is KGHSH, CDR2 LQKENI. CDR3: CASSRGLASYEQYV. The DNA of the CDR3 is TGTGCCAGCTCACGGGGACTAGCGTCCTACGAGCAGTACGTC.

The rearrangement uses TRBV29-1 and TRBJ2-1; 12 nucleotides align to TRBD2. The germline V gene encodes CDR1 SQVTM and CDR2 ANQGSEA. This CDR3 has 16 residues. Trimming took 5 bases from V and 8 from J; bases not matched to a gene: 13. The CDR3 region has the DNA TGCAGCGTTCGTATGCTAGCGGGAGGGGGTATTGATGAGCAGTTCTTC. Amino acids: CSVRMLAGGGIDEQFF.

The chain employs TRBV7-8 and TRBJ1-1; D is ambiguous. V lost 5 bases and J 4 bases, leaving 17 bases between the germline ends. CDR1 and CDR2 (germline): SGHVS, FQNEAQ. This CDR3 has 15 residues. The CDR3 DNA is TGTGCCAGCAGCCCGCTTGACCAGCGGGTCACTGAAGCTTTCTTT. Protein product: CASSPLDQRVTEAFF.

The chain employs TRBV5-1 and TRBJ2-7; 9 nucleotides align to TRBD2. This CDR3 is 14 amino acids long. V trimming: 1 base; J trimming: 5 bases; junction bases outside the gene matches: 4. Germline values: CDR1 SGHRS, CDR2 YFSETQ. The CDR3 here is CASSLYSGSHEQYV. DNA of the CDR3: TGCGCCAGCAGCTTGTATAGCGGGAGTCACGAGCAGTACGTC.

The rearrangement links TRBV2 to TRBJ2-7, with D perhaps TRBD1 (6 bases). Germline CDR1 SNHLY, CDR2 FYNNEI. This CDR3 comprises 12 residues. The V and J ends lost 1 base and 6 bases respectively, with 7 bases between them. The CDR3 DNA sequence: TGTGCCAGCAGTGAAGTAGGGGGCGAGCAGTACGTC. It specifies CASSEVGGEQYV.

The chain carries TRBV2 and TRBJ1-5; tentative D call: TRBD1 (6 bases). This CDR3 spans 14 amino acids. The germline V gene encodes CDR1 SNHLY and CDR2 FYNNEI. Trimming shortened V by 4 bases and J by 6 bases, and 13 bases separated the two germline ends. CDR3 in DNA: TGTGCCAGCAGTGTCCCCGGGACACTTCAGCCCCAGCATTTT. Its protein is CASSVPGTLQPQHF. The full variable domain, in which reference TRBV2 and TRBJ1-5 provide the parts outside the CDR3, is EPEVTQTPSHQVTQMGQEVILRCVPISNHLYFYWYRQILGQKVEFLVSFYNNEISEKSEIFDDQFSVERPDGSNFTLKIRSTKLEDSAMYFCASSVPGTLQPQHFGDGTRLSIL.

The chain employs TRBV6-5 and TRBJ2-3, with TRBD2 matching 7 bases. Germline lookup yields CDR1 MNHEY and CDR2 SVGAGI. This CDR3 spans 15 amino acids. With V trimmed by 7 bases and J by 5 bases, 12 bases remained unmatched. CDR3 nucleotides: TGTGCCAGCAATCGGGCTAGCGGTATAGTAGATACGCAGTATTTT. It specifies CASNRASGIVDTQYF.

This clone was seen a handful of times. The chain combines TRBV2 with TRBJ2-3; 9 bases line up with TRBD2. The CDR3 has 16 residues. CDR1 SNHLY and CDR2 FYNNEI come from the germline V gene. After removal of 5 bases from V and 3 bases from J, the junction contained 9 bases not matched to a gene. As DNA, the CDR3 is TGTGCCAGCAGTCGCGATAGCGGGAGCGGGACAGATACGCAGTATTTT. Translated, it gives CASSRDSGSGTDTQYF.

The CDR3: CASSLRGGLAAGGYNEQFF. The CDR3 DNA is TGTGCCAGCAGCCTAAGGGGAGGACTAGCGGCCGGAGGGTACAATGAGCAGTTCTTC. This chain uses TRBV14 with TRBJ2-1, with 10 bases lining up with TRBD2. The J segment lost 4 bases and the V segment lost 4 bases, leaving 16 bases of the junction unmatched. CDR1 is SGHDN, CDR2 FVKESK, per germline. The CDR3 sequence is 19 residues long.

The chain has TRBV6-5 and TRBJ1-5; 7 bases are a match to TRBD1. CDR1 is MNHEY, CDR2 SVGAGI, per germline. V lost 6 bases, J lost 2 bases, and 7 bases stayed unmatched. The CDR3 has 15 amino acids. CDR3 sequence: CASSRPRGGNQPQHF. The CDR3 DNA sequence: TGTGCCAGCAGCAGACCCAGGGGGGGCAATCAGCCCCAGCATTTT.

This chain's CDR3 is CASSWGLAGDTSSSETQYF. As DNA, the CDR3 is TGCGCCAGCAGCTGGGGACTAGCGGGGGACACCTCCTCCAGTGAGACCCAGTACTTC. The V call is TRBV5-1, the J call TRBJ2-5; 14 bases fit TRBD2. V lost 3 bases to trimming and J lost 5 bases; unmatched junction nucleotides: 15. The CDR3 runs 19 residues. CDR1 is SGHRS and CDR2 is YFSETQ in the germline V gene.

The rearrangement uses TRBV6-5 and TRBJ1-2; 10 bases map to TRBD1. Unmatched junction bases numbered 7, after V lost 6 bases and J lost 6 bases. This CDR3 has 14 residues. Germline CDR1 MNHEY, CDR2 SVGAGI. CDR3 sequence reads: CASSKTGGVHGYTF. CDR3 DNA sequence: TGTGCCAGCAGCAAGACAGGGGGCGTTCATGGCTACACCTTC.

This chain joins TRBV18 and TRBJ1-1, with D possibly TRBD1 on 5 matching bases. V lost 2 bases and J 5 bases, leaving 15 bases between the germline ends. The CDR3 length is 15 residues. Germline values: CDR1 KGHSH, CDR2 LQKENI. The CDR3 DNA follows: TGTGCCAGCTCACCAGGGCAGGGCATGGGGACTGAAGCTTTCTTT. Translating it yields CASSPGQGMGTEAFF.

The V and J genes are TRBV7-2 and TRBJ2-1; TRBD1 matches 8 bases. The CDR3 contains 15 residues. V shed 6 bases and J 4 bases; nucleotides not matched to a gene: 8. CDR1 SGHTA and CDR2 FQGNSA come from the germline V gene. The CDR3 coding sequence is TGTGCCAGCAGTCGACAGGGGACGGGGTACAATGAGCAGTTCTTC. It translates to CASSRQGTGYNEQFF. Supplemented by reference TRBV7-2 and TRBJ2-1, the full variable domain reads GAGVSQSPSNKVTEKGKDVELRCDPISGHTALYWYRQSLGQGLEFLIYFQGNSAPDKSGLPSDRFSAERTGGSVSTLTIQRTQQEDSAVYLCASSRQGTGYNEQFFGPGTRLTVL.

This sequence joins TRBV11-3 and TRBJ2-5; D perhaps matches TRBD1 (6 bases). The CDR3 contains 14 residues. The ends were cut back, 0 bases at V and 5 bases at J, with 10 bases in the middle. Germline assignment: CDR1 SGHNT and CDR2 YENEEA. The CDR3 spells CASSLDRGTETQYF. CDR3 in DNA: TGTGCCAGCAGCTTAGATAGGGGGACCGAGACCCAGTACTTC.

CDR3 sequence reads: CASSPLLEAFF. As DNA, the CDR3 is TGTGCCAGCAGCCCCTTATTGGAAGCTTTCTTT. The chain couples TRBV11-2 to TRBJ1-1; unclear D gene. The CDR3 has 11 residues. Germline CDR1 and CDR2: SGHAT and FQNNGV. Trimming stripped 5 bases from V and 8 bases from J, with 9 bases between.

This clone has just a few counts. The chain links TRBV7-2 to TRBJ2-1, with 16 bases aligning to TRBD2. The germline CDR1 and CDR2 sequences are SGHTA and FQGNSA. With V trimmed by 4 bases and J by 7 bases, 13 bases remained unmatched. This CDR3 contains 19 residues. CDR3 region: CASSSVGTSGGVIRNEQFF. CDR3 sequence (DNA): TGTGCCAGCAGCTCAGTAGGGACTAGCGGGGGGGTTATCAGGAATGAGCAGTTCTTC.

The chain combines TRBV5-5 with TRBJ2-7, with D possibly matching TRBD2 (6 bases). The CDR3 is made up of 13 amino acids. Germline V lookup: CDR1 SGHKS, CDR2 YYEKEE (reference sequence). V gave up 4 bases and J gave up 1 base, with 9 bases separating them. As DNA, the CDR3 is TGTGCCAGCAGCCCCGGAGGGTCCTACGAGCAGTACTTC. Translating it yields CASSPGGSYEQYF.

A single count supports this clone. This CDR3 reads CASGGGHTEAFF. DNA of the CDR3: TGTGCCAGCGGGGGGGGGCACACTGAAGCTTTCTTT. The V call is TRBV7-2, the J call TRBJ1-1; D is perhaps TRBD1 (6 bases). Trimming took 8 bases from V and 3 from J, leaving 10 bases between them. The germline V gene has CDR1 SGHTA and CDR2 FQGNSA. The CDR3 totals 12 residues. Based on the CDR3 plus reference TRBV7-2 and TRBJ1-1, the full variable domain is GAGVSQSPSNKVTEKGKDVELRCDPISGHTALYWYRQSLGQGLEFLIYFQGNSAPDKSGLPSDRFSAERTGGSVSTLTIQRTQQEDSAVYLCASGGGHTEAFFGQGTRLTVV.

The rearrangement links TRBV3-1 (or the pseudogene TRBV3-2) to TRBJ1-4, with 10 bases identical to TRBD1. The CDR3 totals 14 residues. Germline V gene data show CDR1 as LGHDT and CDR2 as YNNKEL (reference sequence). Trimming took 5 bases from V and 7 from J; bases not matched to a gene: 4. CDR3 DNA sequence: TGTGCCAGCAGCTGGGGACAGGGGACTGAAAAACTGTTTTTT. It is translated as CASSWGQGTEKLFF.

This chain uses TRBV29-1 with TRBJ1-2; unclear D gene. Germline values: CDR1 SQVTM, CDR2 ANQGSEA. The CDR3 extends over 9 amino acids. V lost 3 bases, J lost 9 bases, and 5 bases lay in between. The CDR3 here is CSVEASYTF. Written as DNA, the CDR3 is TGCAGCGTTGAGGCCAGCTACACCTTC.